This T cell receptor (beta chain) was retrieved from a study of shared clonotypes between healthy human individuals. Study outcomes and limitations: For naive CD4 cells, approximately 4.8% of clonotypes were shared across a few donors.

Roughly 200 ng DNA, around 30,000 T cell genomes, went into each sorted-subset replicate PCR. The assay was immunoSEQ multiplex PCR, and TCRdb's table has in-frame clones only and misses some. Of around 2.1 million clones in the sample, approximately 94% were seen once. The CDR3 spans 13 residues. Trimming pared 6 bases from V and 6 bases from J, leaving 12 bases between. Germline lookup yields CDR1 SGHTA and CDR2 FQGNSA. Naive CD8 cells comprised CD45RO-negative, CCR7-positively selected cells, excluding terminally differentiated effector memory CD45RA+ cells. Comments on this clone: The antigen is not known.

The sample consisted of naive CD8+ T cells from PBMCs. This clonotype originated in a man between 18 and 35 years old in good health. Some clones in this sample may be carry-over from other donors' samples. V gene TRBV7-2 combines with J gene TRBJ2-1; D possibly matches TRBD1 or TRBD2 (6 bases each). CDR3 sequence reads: CASRAEGGNEQFF. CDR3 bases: TGTGCCAGCAGGGCTGAGGGGGGCAATGAGCAGTTCTTC.